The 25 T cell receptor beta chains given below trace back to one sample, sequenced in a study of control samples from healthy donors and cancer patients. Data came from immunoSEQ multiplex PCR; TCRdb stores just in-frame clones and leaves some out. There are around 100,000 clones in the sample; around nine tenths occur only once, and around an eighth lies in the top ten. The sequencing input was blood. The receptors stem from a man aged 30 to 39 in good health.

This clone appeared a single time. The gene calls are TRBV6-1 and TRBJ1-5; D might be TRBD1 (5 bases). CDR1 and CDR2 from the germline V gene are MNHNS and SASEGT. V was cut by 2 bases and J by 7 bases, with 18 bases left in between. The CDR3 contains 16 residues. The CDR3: CASSELAQQKGQPQHF. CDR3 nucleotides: TGTGCCAGCAGTGAATTAGCACAGCAGAAGGGGCAGCCCCAGCATTTT.

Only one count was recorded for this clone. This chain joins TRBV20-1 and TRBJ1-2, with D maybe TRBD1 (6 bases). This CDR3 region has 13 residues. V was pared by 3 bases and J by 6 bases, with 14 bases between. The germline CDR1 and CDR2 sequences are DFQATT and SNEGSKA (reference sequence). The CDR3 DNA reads TGCAGTGCTAGTTTGGGGGCTAATAATGGCTACACCTTC. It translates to CSASLGANNGYTF.

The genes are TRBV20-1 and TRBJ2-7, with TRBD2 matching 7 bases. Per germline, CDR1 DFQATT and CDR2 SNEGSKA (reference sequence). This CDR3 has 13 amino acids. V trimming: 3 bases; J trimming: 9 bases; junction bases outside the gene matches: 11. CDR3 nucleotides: TGCAGTGCTAGTAGCGGGCAACGGGGCGGGCAGTACTTC. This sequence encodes CSASSGQRGGQYF.

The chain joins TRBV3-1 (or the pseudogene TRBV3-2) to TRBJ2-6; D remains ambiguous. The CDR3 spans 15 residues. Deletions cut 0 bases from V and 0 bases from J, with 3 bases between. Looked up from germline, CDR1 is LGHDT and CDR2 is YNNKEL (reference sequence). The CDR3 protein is CASSQDLSGANVLTF. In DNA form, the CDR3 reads TGTGCCAGCAGCCAAGATCTCTCTGGGGCCAACGTCCTGACTTTC.

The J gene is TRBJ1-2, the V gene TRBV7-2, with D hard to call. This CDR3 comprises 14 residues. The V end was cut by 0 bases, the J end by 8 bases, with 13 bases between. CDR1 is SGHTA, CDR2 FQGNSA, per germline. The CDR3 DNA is TGTGCCAGCAGCTTAGCGGGCCAGGTTGAAGGCTACACCTTC. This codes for CASSLAGQVEGYTF.

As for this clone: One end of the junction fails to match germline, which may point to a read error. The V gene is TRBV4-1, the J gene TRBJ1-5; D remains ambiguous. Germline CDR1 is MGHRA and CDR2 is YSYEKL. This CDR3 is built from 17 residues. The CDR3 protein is CASSQGSRVNSNQPQHF. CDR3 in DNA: TGCGCCAGCAGTCAAGGGTCCAGAGTCAATAGCAATCAGCCCCAGCATTTT.

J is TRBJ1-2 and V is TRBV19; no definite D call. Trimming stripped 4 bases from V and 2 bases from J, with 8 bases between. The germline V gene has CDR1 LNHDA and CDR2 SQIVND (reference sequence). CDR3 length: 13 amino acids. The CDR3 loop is CASSTTQNYGYTF. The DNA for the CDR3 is TGTGCCAGTAGTACCACACAAAACTATGGCTACACCTTC.

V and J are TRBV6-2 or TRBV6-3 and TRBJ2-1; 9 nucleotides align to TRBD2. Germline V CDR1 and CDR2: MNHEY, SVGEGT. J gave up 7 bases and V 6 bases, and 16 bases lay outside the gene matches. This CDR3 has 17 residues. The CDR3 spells CASSPSPKISGRNEQFF. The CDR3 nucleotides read TGTGCCAGCAGCCCTAGTCCCAAAATTAGCGGGAGAAATGAGCAGTTCTTC.

The CDR3 region is CASSLNRANTGELFF. The CDR3 coding sequence is TGTGCCAGCAGCTTGAACCGGGCGAACACCGGGGAGCTGTTTTTT. The V call is TRBV7-9, the J call TRBJ2-2; D gene uncertain. The CDR3 has 15 residues. Germline CDR1 and CDR2: SEHNR and FQNEAQ (reference sequence). V was trimmed by 3 bases and J by 0 bases, leaving 8 bases between them.

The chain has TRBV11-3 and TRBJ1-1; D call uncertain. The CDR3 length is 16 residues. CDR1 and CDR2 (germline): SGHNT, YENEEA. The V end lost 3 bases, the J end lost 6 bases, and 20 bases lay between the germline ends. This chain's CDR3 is CASSFSPRPTVAEAFF. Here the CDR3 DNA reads TGTGCCAGCAGCTTCTCACCCCGACCTACGGTAGCTGAAGCTTTCTTT. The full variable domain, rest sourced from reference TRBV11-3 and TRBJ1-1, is EAGVVQSPRYKIIEKKQPVAFWCNPISGHNTLYWYLQNLGQGPELLIRYENEEAVDDSQLPKDRFSAERLKGVDSTLKIQPAELGDSAVYLCASSFSPRPTVAEAFFGQGTRLTVV.

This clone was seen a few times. In DNA form, the CDR3 reads TGTGCCAGTCGGCGTTCGGGGAATAGCAATCAGCCCCAGCATTTT. This codes for CASRRSGNSNQPQHF. The chain employs TRBV19 and TRBJ1-5; D unresolved. Germline CDR1 reads LNHDA; CDR2 reads SQIVND (reference sequence). CDR3 size: 15 residues. The ends were cut back, 8 bases at V and 0 bases at J, with 14 bases in the middle.

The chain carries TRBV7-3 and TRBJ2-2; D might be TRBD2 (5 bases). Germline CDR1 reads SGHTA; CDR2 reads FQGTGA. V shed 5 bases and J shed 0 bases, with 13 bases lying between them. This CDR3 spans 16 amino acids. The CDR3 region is CASSLPRGPNTGELFF. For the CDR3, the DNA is TGTGCCAGCAGCCTCCCTCGAGGGCCGAACACCGGGGAGCTGTTTTTT.

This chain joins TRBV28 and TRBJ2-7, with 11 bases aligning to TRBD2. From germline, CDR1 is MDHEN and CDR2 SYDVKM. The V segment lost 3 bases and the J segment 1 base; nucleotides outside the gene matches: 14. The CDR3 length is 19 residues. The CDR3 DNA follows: TGTGCCAGCAGTTTTTATGGGCTAGCGGGAGGCTTTACTTCCTACGAGCAGTACTTC. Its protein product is CASSFYGLAGGFTSYEQYF.

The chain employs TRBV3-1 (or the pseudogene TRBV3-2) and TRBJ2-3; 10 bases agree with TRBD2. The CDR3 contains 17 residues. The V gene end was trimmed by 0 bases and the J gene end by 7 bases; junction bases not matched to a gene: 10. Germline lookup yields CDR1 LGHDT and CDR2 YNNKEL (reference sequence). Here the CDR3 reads CASSQDGPSGSKNTQYF. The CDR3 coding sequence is TGTGCCAGCAGCCAAGATGGTCCTAGCGGGAGTAAAAATACGCAGTATTTT.

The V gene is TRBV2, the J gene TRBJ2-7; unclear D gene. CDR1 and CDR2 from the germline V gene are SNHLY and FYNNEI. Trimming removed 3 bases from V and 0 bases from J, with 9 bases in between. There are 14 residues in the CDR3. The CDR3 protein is CASSDTRGSYEQYF. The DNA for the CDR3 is TGTGCCAGCAGTGATACCAGAGGCTCCTACGAGCAGTACTTC.

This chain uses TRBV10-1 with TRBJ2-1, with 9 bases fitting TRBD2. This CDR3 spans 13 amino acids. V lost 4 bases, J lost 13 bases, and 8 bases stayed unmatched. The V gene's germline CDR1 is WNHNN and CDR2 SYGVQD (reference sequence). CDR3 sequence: CASSVSGTSYQFF. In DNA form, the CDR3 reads TGCGCCAGCAGTGTATCCGGGACTAGCTATCAGTTCTTC.

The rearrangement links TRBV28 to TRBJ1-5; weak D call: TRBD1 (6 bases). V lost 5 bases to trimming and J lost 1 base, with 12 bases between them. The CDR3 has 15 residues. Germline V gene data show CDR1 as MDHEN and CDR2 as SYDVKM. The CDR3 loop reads CASSPTGTSNQPQHF. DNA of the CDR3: TGTGCCAGCAGTCCAACTGGGACAAGCAATCAGCCCCAGCATTTT.

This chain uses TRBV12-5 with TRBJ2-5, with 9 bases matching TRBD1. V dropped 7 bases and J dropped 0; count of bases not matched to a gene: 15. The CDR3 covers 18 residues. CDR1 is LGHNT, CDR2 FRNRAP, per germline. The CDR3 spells CASATWRGTGTYQETQYF. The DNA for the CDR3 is TGTGCTAGTGCCACTTGGAGGGGGACAGGGACGTACCAAGAGACCCAGTACTTC.

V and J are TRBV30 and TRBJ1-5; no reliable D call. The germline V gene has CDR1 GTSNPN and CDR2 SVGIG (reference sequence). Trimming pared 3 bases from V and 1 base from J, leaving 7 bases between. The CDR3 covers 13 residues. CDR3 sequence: CAWSQVSNQPQHF. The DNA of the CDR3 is TGTGCCTGGAGCCAGGTCAGCAATCAGCCCCAGCATTTT.

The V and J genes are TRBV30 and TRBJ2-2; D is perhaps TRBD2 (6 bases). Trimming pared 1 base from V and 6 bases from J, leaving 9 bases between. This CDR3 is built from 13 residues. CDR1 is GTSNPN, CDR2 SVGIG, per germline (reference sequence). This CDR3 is CAWSALAPGELFF. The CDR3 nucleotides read TGTGCCTGGAGTGCACTAGCTCCCGGGGAGCTGTTTTTT.

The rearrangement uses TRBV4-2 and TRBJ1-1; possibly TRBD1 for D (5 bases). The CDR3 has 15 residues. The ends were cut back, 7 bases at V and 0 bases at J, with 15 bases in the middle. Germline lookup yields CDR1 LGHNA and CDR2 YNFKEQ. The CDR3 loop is CASTDSPPMNTEAFF. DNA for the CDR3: TGTGCCAGCACAGACAGTCCCCCCATGAACACTGAAGCTTTCTTT.

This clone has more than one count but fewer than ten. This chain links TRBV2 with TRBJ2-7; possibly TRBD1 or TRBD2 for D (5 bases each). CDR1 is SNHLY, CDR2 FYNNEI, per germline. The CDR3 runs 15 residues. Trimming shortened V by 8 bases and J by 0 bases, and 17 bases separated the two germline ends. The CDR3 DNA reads TGTGCCAGCGGGGGTGGGCAGCGGCGCTCCTACGAGCAGTACTTC. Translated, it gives CASGGGQRRSYEQYF.

The CDR3 is CASSYSGTNTGELFF. The CDR3 DNA sequence: TGTGCCAGCAGCTATAGCGGGACTAACACCGGGGAGCTGTTTTTT. The chain uses TRBV4-2 and TRBJ2-2; 8 bases line up with TRBD2. Trimming took 5 bases from V and 2 from J; bases not matched to a gene: 4. The CDR3 loop spans 15 amino acids. The V gene's germline CDR1 is LGHNA and CDR2 YNFKEQ.

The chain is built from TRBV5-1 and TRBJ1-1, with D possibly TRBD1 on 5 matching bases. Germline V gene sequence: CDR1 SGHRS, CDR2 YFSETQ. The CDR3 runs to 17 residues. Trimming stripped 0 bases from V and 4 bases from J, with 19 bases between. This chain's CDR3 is CASSLASVKGRGTEAFF. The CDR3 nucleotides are TGCGCCAGCAGCTTGGCAAGCGTCAAGGGACGCGGCACTGAAGCTTTCTTT.

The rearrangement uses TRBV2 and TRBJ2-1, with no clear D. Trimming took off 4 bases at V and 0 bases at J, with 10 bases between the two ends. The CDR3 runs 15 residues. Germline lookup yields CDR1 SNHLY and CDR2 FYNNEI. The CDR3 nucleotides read TGTGCCAGCAGTGGTCGGAGAAGCTCCTACAATGAGCAGTTCTTC. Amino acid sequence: CASSGRRSSYNEQFF.